This T cell receptor beta chain was captured in a study of radiotherapy plus CTLA-4 blockade in lung cancer. Those patients who had chemo-refractory metastatic non-small-cell lung cancer were given focal radiation along with CTLA-4 blockade through ipilimumab. Germline CDR1 is SGHNT and CDR2 is YYREEE (reference sequence). The CDR3 covers 15 residues. The junction had 6 bases not matched to a gene; V was cut back by 4 bases and J by 5 bases. This clone was seen a handful of times. The repertoire was sequenced with immunoSEQ multiplex PCR; TCRdb's copy has only in-frame clones and lacks some. Found here are 55,000 to 65,000 clones, over 70% of them singletons; the top ten hold around 4%.

The chain is built from TRBV5-4 and TRBJ2-1; 10 nucleotides match TRBD2. The TCR sequence derives from a human donor with non-small cell lung cancer who had a partial response to radiotherapy plus ipilimumab. Sequences were derived from peripheral blood, sampled from a patient treated with radiotherapy plus ipilimumab. The CDR3, as DNA: TGTGCCAGCAGCCGAGCGGGGGGGCCAAACAATGAGCAGTTCTTC. The encoded protein is CASSRAGGPNNEQFF.